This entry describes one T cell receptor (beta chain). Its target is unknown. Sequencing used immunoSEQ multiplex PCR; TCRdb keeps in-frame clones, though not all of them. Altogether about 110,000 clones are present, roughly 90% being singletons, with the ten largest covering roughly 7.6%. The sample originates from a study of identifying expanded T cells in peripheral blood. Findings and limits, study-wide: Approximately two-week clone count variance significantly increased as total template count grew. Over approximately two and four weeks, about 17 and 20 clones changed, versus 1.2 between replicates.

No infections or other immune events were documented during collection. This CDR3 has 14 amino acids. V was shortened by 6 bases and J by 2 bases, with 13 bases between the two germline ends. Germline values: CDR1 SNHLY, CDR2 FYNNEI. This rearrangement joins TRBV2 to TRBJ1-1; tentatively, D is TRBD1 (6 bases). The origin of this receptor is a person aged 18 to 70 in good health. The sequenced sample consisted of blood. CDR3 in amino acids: CASRRGQSNTEAFF. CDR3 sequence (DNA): TGTGCCAGCAGACGTGGACAGAGCAACACTGAAGCTTTCTTT.